This TCR beta chain is drawn from a study of siplizumab effects on memory and regulatory T cells (dated by TCRdb to the late 2010s). About the study as a whole: The study looked at the effect of siplizumab, an anti-CD2 antibody, on alloreactive T-cell subsets in allogeneic mixed lymphocyte reactions made from human PBMCs. Overall results and qualifications from the work: Whether proliferating Tregs from siplizumab cultures were suppressive was not functionally confirmed. Greater diversity appeared to be present in unstimulated naive T cells than in memory T cells, and a substantial contribution to the alloresponse seemed to be made by naive cells. Siplizumab significantly reduced the cumulative frequency of alloreactive sequences traceable to unstimulated CD4+ memory T cells. Sequences below about 10^-5 frequency were poorly captured, so only a minor fraction of alloreactive clones could be mapped to unstimulated subsets. In reactions with siplizumab, an average of approximately 69% of mappable alloreactive CD4+ clones were Treg-derived, compared with roughly 27% in control reactions. A naive or memory phenotype could not be assigned to roughly 80-95% of proliferating CD4+ or CD8+ clones.

On this clone itself: Its specific antigen is unknown. No clone much larger than this one lies a single base away; base qualities are absent.

Receptor amplification or capture employed the immunoSEQ multiplex PCR assay. The deep sequencing platform assayed about 10^5 TCR templates per sample. Genomic DNA extracted from sorted T cells was used for TCRbeta CDR3 sequencing. The authors' pipeline ran thus. The R programming language was used for clonal analysis of TCRbeta CDR3 data. Alloreactive CD4+ and CD8+ clones were identified by comparing unstimulated samples to CFSE-low samples taken after the reaction. Regulatory or non-regulatory origin of alloreactive CD4+ clones was assigned by matching sequences to the sorted unstimulated Treg and non-Treg repertoires. TCRdb limited this immuneACCESS table to in-frame rearrangements with V and J called. A share of clones is missing; checked studies link under half to unresolved V genes, and the rest is unexplained. V, J and clone size are taken as reported in that table, and D and trimming were inferred from the DNA itself. This sample gives more than 90,000 clones in total; just under 95% of them show up just once. Roughly 1.3% of the sample lies in the top ten.

From cysteine to phenylalanine, the CDR3 is 15 amino acids long. Only CDR3 DNA remains: 45 bases, in frame from the first base. Relative to germline, V is 5 bases shorter and J is 0 bases shorter, with 13 bases between their ends. Reading the germline V gene (reference sequence) gives CDR1 SGHAT and CDR2 FQDESV. TCRbeta CDR3 sequencing was performed on sorted unstimulated T cells and on proliferating T cells recovered from mixed lymphocyte reactions. Fresh whole blood from about 11 HLA-typed healthy donors was used as the source from which PBMCs were isolated. To map where alloreactive clones came from, unstimulated CD4+ non-regulatory T cells were FACS-sorted.

The chain is assembled from TRBV11-1 and TRBJ1-1, with the D gene not clear enough to name. The sample comprised non-Treg CD4+ T cells sorted from blood. What the cell subset or site label conveys for this sample: FACS-sorted unstimulated CD4+ non-regulatory T cells. This TCR was sampled from a human donor in good health. The DNA sequence follows: TGTGCCAGCAGCCGGGCCTACGCCATGAACACTGAAGCTTTCTTT. The resulting protein is CASSRAYAMNTEAFF.